This TCR beta chain was sequenced during a study of chemoradiotherapy in HPV16-positive cancers. V lost 0 bases to trimming and J lost 0 bases, with 9 bases between them. Germline assignment: CDR1 LNHNV and CDR2 YYDKDF (reference sequence). The CDR3 extends over 16 amino acids. The protocol was immunoSEQ multiplex PCR, while the TCRdb copy is restricted to in-frame clones and leaves out a portion. The sample has around 11,000 clones; 74% are singletons. The sample was taken from a patient who underwent chemoradiotherapy. V gene TRBV15 combines with J gene TRBJ2-1; D not certain. The receptor was isolated from a human donor with HPV-associated anogenital cancer. CDR3 nucleotide sequence: TGTGCCACCAGCAGAGAAGGCGGTAGCTCCTACAATGAGCAGTTCTTC. Amino acid sequence: CATSREGGSSYNEQFF.